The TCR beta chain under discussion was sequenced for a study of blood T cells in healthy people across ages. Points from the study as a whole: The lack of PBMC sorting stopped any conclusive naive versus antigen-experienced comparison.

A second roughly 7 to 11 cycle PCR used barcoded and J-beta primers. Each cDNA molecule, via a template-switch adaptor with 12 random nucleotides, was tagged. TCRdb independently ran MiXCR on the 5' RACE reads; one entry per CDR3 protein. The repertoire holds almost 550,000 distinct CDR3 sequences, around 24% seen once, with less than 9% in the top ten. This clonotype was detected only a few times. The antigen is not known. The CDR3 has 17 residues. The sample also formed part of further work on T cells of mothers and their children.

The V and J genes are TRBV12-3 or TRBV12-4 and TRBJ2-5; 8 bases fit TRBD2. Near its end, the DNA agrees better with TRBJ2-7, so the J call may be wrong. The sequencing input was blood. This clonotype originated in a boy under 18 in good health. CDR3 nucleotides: TGTGCCAGCAGTTCCCCGAGCGGGGGACCAAAGTCCTACGAGCAGTACTTC. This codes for CASSSPSGGPKSYEQYF.